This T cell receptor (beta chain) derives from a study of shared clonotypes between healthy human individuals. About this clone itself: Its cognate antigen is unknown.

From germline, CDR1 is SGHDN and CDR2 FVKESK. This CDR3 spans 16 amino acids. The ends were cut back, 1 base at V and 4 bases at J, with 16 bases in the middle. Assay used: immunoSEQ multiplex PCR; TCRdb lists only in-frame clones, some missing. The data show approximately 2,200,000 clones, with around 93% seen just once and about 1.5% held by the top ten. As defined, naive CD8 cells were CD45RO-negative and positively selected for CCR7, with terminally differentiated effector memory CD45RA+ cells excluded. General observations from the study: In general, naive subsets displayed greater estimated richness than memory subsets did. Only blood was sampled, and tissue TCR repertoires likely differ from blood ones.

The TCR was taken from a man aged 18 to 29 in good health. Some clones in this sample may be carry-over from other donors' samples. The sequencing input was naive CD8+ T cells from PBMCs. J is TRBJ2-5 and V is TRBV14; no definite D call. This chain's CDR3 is CASSQARVLPPETQYF. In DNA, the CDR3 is TGTGCCAGCAGCCAAGCTCGCGTTTTACCCCCAGAGACCCAGTACTTC.